This is a list of T cell receptor beta chains from one sample in a study of T cell responses to AZD1222 COVID-19 vaccine. Clones were read by immunoSEQ multiplex PCR, and TCRdb kept only the in-frame ones, dropping some. There are roughly 80,000 clones in the sample; under 95% occur only once, and 8% lies in the top ten. The material sequenced was peripheral blood, taken 28 days after the second AZD1222 dose. All receptors derive from an adult who received the AZD1222 COVID-19 vaccine. The CDR3 runs from the conserved cysteine through the conserved F or W. The D gene is left open where the match is weak. Expanded clones are given a class, and other clones once, few, many or no size at all.

j_call d_call v_call clone_size cdr3_nt cdr3_aa
TRBJ1-4 TRBD1 TRBV12-3/TRBV12-4 - TGTGCCAGCAGGGGACAGGGGGACGAAAAACTGTTTTTT CASRGQGDEKLFF
TRBJ2-1 TRBD2 TRBV4-3 once TGCGCCAGCAGCCAGCTAGCGGGAGGAATAGGCGATGAGCAGTTCTTC CASSQLAGGIGDEQFF
TRBJ2-5 TRBD1 TRBV28 - TGTGCCAGCAGTTTCGGGACAGAAGAGACCCAGTACTTC CASSFGTEETQYF
TRBJ2-1 - TRBV11-3 - TGTGCCAGCAGCTTAGATCGGGACAATGAGCAGTTCTTC CASSLDRDNEQFF
TRBJ2-3 - TRBV30 - TGTGCCTGGAACCAGCGGCCCACAGATACGCAGTATTTT CAWNQRPTDTQYF
TRBJ1-2 - TRBV19 - TGTGCCAGTAGTACGGGACTATTCCAGGGCTACACCTTC CASSTGLFQGYTF
TRBJ1-2 - TRBV6-5 - TGTGCCAGCAAGTTGGACAGCAACTATGGCTACACCTTC CASKLDSNYGYTF
TRBJ1-4 - TRBV11-3 - TGTGCCAGCAGCTTGGAACAGGGACGATTAAATGAAAAACTGTTTTTT CASSLEQGRLNEKLFF
TRBJ2-1 TRBD1 TRBV28 - TGTGCCAGCAGTTTATCACAGGGGGTTAGTAATGAGCAGTTCTTC CASSLSQGVSNEQFF
TRBJ2-7 TRBD1 TRBV2 - TGTGCCAGCAATATCGGGACAGTGCCCGAGCAGTACTTC CASNIGTVPEQYF
TRBJ2-7 TRBD2 TRBV18 - TGTGCCAGCTCACCCGGACTAGCGGGGGGCTACGAGCAGTACTTC CASSPGLAGGYEQYF
TRBJ2-7 - TRBV7-2 - TGTGCCAGCAGCCCGACTTTTCAATACGAGCAGTACTTC CASSPTFQYEQYF
TRBJ1-5 - TRBV19 once TGTGCCAGTAGTATGGGACAACTTATGGGCCAGCCCCAGCATTTT CASSMGQLMGQPQHF
TRBJ1-2 TRBD1 TRBV30 - TGTGCCTGGATTAAACCGGGACAGCTATATCGAGGCTACACCTTC CAWIKPGQLYRGYTF
TRBJ2-3 - TRBV5-4 - TGTGCCAGCAGGAATTGGGCGGGTCCCAGCACAGATACGCAGTATTTT CASRNWAGPSTDTQYF
TRBJ1-1 TRBD1 TRBV23-1 - TGCGCCAGCAGTCAATCAATTATTGCGGGACAGGGACGGAACACTGAAGCTTTCTTT CASSQSIIAGQGRNTEAFF
TRBJ2-3 - TRBV7-8 - TGTGCCAGCAGCTTAGTTCTATCGACTATCACAGATACGCAGTATTTT CASSLVLSTITDTQYF
TRBJ2-7 TRBD2 TRBV6-2/TRBV6-3 - TGTGCCAGCAGCCCAGGACTAGTCGGGGGAGAGCAGTACTTC CASSPGLVGGEQYF
TRBJ2-7 - TRBV6-5 - TGTGCCAGCAGTTATTCCCTCGAGCAGTACTTC CASSYSLEQYF
TRBJ1-1 - TRBV13 - TGTGCCAGCAGCCTCCAGGAGCGGAACACTGAAGCTTTCTTT CASSLQERNTEAFF
TRBJ2-1 - TRBV28 once TGTGCCAGCAGTCCCCCCGGCCCTCTCTACAATGAGCAGTTCTTC CASSPPGPLYNEQFF
TRBJ1-2 - TRBV3-1/TRBV3-2 - TGTGCCAGCAGCCAAGAGCCCCGGCCGAGTGGCTACACCTTC CASSQEPRPSGYTF
TRBJ1-1 TRBD1 TRBV7-3 once TGTGCCAGCAGCGCCTCAGGGGGCGCAGGGACTGAAGCTTTCTTT CASSASGGAGTEAFF
TRBJ2-7 - TRBV14 - TGTGCCAGCAGCCAAGATCGAAAGCAGTACTTC CASSQDRKQYF
TRBJ1-1 - TRBV5-1 - TGCGCCAGCAGCTTGGGACAGACCACCGCTGAAGCTTTCTTT CASSLGQTTAEAFF
TRBJ2-1 TRBD2 TRBV27 - TGTGCCAGCAGTTCACCCGGAGGCGGGAGGGGGTACAATGAGCAGTTCTTC CASSSPGGGRGYNEQFF
TRBJ1-1 - TRBV12-3/TRBV12-4 once TGTGCCAGCGGTACCCAGGAGTCCACTGAAGCTTTCTTT CASGTQESTEAFF
TRBJ1-5 - TRBV28 - TGTGCCAGCAGTACAGGGAGCGAAGCAAATCAGCCCCAGCATTTT CASSTGSEANQPQHF
TRBJ2-1 TRBD2 TRBV10-1 - TGCGCCAGCAGTCTAGTGAGCTGGACTAGCGGGAGTTTTCCCGATGAGCAGTTCTTC CASSLVSWTSGSFPDEQFF
TRBJ2-1 TRBD2 TRBV7-9 - TGTGCCAGCAGCGGCGGACTAGCGATCAATGAGCAGTTCTTC CASSGGLAINEQFF
TRBJ2-2 TRBD2 TRBV5-6 - TGTGCCAGCAGCGAACCGGGAGTAGCGGGATCCAACACCGGGGAGCTGTTTTTT CASSEPGVAGSNTGELFF
TRBJ2-3 TRBD1 TRBV7-8 - TGTGCCAGCAGCTTAGAGGTCAGGGGGTTCACAGATACGCAGTATTTT CASSLEVRGFTDTQYF
TRBJ2-5 - TRBV6-6 - TGTGCCAGCAGCCAAGGTGGGGGGCGCGCACAAGAGACCCAGTACTTC CASSQGGGRAQETQYF
TRBJ2-5 - TRBV19 - TGTGCCAGTAGTTCCTATGGGGCACCGGGAGAGACCCAGTACTTC CASSSYGAPGETQYF
TRBJ1-5 - TRBV27 - TGTGCCAGCAGTCCGAGCCAGGGGACCCAGCATTTT CASSPSQGTQHF
TRBJ2-7 - TRBV18 - TGTGCCAGCTCACCACCGCTCGGGCGGGGACACTACGAGCAGTACTTC CASSPPLGRGHYEQYF
TRBJ2-1 - TRBV11-2 - TGTGCCAGCAGCTTAACTGGGTTGTATGGGAATGAGCAGTTCTTC CASSLTGLYGNEQFF
TRBJ2-5 TRBD2 TRBV7-9 - TGTGCCAGCAGCGTAAGCGGGACCCAAGAGACCCAGTACTTC CASSVSGTQETQYF
TRBJ2-3 - TRBV11-1 - TGTGCCAGCAGCTTTGGGGTTGGGGATACGCAGTATTTT CASSFGVGDTQYF
TRBJ2-7 - TRBV24-1 - TGTGCCACCAGTGGTCCGGGACCCCTGTACTACGAGCAGTACTTC CATSGPGPLYYEQYF
TRBJ2-2 TRBD2 TRBV18 - TGTGCCAGCTCACTGAACCCCCCGGGACTAGGTACCGGGGAGCTGTTTTTT CASSLNPPGLGTGELFF
TRBJ2-1 - TRBV19 - TGTGCCAGTGGGCGGGACGGGACACGTAGCAATGAGCAGTTCTTC CASGRDGTRSNEQFF
TRBJ2-7 TRBD1 TRBV6-1 - TGTGCCAGCAGTGCCCTGGGGACAGCACCATCCTACGAGCAGTACTTC CASSALGTAPSYEQYF
TRBJ2-2 - TRBV10-1 - TGCGCCAGCAGAGGGTCCTGCGCGGGACGACCCGGGGAGCTGTTTTTT CASRGSCAGRPGELFF
TRBJ1-3 - TRBV15 - TGTGCCACCAGCAGAGACATGACTTTCTCTGGAAACACCATATATTTT CATSRDMTFSGNTIYF
TRBJ1-2 - TRBV3-1/TRBV3-2 - TGTGCCAGCAGCCAAGATTCGGGGGTCTATGGCTACACCTTC CASSQDSGVYGYTF
TRBJ2-7 TRBD2 TRBV9 - TGTGCCAGCAGCGTAGGACTAGCGAAAGGCTCCTACGAGCAGTACTTC CASSVGLAKGSYEQYF
TRBJ2-1 - TRBV19 - TGTGCCAGTAGTCTCTACCTCTCCTACAATGAGCAGTTCTTC CASSLYLSYNEQFF
TRBJ2-1 - TRBV5-5 - TGTGCCAGCAGCTTGGGGGGTACCAATGAGCAGTTCTTC CASSLGGTNEQFF
TRBJ2-2 - TRBV7-2 - TGTGCCAGCAGCTTTGTGGGAGCGGGGGAGCTGTTTTTT CASSFVGAGELFF
TRBJ1-1 TRBD1 TRBV5-1 - TGCGCCAGCAGCCTGACAGGGGACACTGAAGCTTTCTTT CASSLTGDTEAFF
TRBJ2-5 - TRBV7-3 - TGTGCCAGCAGCCTCGGACAACGGGGGGAGACCCAGTACTTC CASSLGQRGETQYF